Described below is a single TCR beta chain sequence and its context. Its antigen is unknown. No much larger clonotype is one base removed from it; base qualities were not supplied. This entry is derived from a study of blood T cell repertoires in COVID-19 (TCRdb year 2020). Looking at the study overall: The collaborator samples originated in the United States, Italy and Spain and spanned the acute and convalescent phases of COVID-19. The prospective study material was composed of cDNA or gDNA derived from T cells, B-cell-depleted T cells, or PBMCs. The dataset comprised deeply sampled blood TCRbeta repertoires from subjects exposed to, actively infected with, or recovered from COVID-19. The repertoires were released in a freely available public database intended as a resource for research on the immune response to SARS-CoV-2. The samples were drawn from two sources: the first 160 participants of the ongoing ImmuneRACE study, and fewer than 1,500 subjects contributed by 6 global collaborators. Nearly every sample came with metadata listing a de-identified subject ID, COVID-19 status, age in years and sex. Where HLA class I and class II types were available, the types were taken from metadata supplied by the sample provider, not from assay-based typing.

Study-wide conclusions, independent of this receptor: Clinical and demographic metadata were provided uncurated, with the amount varying by source and participant.

The immunoSEQ Assay, a bias-controlled multiplex PCR, was used to amplify TCRbeta CDR3 regions from genomic DNA. The study's processing was this. Within the assay, amplification of reference gene primers was used to estimate how many nucleated cells each sample contained. Sequence reads were collapsed and filtered to measure the absolute abundance of every unique TCRbeta CDR3 rearrangement. For each sample, productive Simpson clonality was calculated as the square root of Simpson's diversity index over productive rearrangements. TCRdb limited this immuneACCESS table to in-frame rearrangements with V and J called. A share of clones is missing; checked studies link under half to unresolved V genes, and the rest is unexplained. V, J and clone size were drawn from that table, and D and trimming were deduced from the DNA. Counted in this sample were about 99,000 clones; 85% to 90% of them appeared once. Of the sample, approximately 3.5% falls within the top ten clones.

The collaborating institutions used their own protocols to collect whole blood in K2EDTA tubes. Collaborator samples were shipped for TCRbeta analysis as frozen whole blood, isolated PBMCs, or DNA extracted from either sample type. CDR1 and CDR2 (SGHRS, YFSETQ) derive from the germline V gene. Including the terminal cysteine and phenylalanine, the CDR3 comprises 13 residues. Only the CDR3 portion is preserved as DNA: 39 bases, with reading frame beginning at the first base. V and J are truncated by 5 bases and 3 bases respectively, leaving an intervening sequence of 11 bases. The sequence derives from a human donor in a cohort sampled during active COVID-19. The chain is made from TRBV5-1 and TRBJ1-1; possibly the D gene is TRBD1, per 6 matching bases. Sequenced input: peripheral blood. CDR3 reads: CASRVQGYTEAFF. The DNA sequence is TGCGCCAGCAGAGTCCAGGGGTACACTGAAGCTTTCTTT.